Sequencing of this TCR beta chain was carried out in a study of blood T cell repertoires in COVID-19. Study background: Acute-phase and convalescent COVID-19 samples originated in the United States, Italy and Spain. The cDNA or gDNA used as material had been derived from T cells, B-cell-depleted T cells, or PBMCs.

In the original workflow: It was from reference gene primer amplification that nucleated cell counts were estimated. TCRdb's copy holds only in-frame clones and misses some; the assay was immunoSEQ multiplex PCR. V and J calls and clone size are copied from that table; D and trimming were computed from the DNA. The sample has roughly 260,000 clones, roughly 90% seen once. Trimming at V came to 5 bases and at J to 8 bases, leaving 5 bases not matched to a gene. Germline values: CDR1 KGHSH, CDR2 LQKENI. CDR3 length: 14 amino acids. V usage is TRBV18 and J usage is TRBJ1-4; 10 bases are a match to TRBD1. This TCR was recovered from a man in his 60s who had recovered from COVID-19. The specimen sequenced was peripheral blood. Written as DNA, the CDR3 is TGTGCCAGCTCAACTGGGACAGGGGAGGAAAAACTGTTTTTT. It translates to CASSTGTGEEKLFF.